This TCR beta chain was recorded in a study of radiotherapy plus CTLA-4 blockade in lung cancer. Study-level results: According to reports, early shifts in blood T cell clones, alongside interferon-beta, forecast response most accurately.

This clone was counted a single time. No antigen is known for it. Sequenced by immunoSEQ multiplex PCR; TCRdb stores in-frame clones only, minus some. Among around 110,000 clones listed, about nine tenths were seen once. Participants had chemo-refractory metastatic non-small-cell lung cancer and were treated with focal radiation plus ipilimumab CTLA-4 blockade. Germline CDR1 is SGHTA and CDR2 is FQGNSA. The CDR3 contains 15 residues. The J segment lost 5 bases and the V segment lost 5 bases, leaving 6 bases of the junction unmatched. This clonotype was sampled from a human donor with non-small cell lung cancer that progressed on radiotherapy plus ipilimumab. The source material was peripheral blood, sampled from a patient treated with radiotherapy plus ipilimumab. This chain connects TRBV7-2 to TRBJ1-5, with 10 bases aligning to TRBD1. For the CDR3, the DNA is TGTGCCAGCAGCAAGGACAGGGGGGTCCATCAGCCCCAGCATTTT. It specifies CASSKDRGVHQPQHF.